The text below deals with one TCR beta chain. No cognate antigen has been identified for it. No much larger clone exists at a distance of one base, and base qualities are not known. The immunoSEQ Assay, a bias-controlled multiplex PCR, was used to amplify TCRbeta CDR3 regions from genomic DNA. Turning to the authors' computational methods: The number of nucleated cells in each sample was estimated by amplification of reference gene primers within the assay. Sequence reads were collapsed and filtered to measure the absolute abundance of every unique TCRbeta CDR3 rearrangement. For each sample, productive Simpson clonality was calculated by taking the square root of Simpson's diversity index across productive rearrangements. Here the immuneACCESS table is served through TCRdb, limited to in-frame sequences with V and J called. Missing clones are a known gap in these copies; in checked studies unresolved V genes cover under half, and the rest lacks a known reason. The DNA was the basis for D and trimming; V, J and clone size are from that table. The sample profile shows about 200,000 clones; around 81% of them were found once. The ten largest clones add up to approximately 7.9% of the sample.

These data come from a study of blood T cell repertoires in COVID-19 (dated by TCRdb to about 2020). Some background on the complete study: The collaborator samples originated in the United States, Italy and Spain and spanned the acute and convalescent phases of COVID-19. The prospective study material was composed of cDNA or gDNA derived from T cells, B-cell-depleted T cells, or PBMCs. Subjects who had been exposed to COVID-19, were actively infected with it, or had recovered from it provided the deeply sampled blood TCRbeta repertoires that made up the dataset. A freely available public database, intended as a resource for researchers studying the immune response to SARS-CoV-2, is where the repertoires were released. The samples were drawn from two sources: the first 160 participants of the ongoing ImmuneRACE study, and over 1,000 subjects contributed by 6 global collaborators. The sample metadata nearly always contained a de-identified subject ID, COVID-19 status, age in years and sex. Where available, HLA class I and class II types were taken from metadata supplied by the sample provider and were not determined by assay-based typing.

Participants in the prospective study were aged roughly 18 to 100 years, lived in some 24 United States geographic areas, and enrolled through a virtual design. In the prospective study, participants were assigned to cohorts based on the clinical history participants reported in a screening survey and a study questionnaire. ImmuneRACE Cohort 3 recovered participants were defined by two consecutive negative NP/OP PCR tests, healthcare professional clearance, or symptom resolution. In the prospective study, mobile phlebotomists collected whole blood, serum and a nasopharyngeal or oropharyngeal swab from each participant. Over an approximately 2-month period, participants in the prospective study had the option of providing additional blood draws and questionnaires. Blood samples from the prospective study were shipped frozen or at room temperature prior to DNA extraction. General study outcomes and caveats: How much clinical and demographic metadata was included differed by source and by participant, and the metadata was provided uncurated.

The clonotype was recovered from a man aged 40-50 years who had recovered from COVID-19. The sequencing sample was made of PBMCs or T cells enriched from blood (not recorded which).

The DNA sequence is TGTGCCAGCAGCTTGGGCGGGGGCGGGGCAGATACGCAGTATTTT. Its protein is CASSLGGGGADTQYF. The V gene is TRBV5-4 and the J gene is TRBJ2-3; TRBD2 is a weak D gene call, 7 bases matching. From its cysteine to its phenylalanine, the CDR3 spans 15 amino acids. The entry retains the CDR3 DNA only, 45 bases that are in frame from base 1. Trimming costs V 0 bases and J 4 bases, and their ends lie 12 bases apart. CDR1 and CDR2, looked up from the germline V gene (reference sequence), are SGHNT and YYREEE.